Listed below are T cell receptor beta chains from one sample, sequenced in a study of blood T cells in healthy people across ages. TCRdb redid the calling of the 5' RACE reads with MiXCR, one entry per CDR3 protein. The data show approximately 940,000 distinct CDR3 sequences, about 48% seen once. Sequenced sample: blood. The receptors were sampled from a man between 25 and 39 years old in good health. The CDR3 runs from the conserved cysteine through the conserved F or W. The order of the fields is CDR3 protein, CDR3 DNA, clone size, J gene, D gene, V gene, CDR3 length. D genes are given only for firm matches. Size is stated for part of the rows, as once, few or many counts, or as a class when the clone is expanded.

CDR3aa: CASWLEGYNEQFF; CDR3nt: TGTGCCAGCTGGTTGGAGGGATACAATGAGCAGTTCTTC; abundance: few; j_gene: TRBJ2-1; d_gene: NA; v_gene: TRBV7-9; len: 13
CDR3aa: CASTRPGQTYEQYF; CDR3nt: TGTGCCAGCACCAGACCGGGACAGACCTACGAGCAGTACTTC; abundance: NA; j_gene: TRBJ2-7; d_gene: TRBD1; v_gene: TRBV7-2; len: 14
CDR3aa: CASSADGTPNDEQYF; CDR3nt: TGTGCCAGCAGTGCAGACGGGACTCCCAATGACGAGCAGTACTTC; abundance: few; j_gene: TRBJ2-7; d_gene: NA; v_gene: TRBV6-5; len: 15
CDR3aa: CSARAHREVSYEQYF; CDR3nt: TGCAGTGCTAGAGCACACAGGGAGGTCTCCTACGAGCAGTACTTC; abundance: few; j_gene: TRBJ2-7; d_gene: NA; v_gene: TRBV20-1; len: 15
CDR3aa: CASSQGLRTDTQYF; CDR3nt: TGTGCCAGCAGCCAGGGACTGCGCACAGATACGCAGTATTTT; abundance: NA; j_gene: TRBJ2-3; d_gene: NA; v_gene: TRBV7-2; len: 14
CDR3aa: CASSLSGQGHQPQHF; CDR3nt: TGTGCCAGCAGTTTGTCGGGACAGGGGCATCAGCCCCAGCATTTT; abundance: NA; j_gene: TRBJ1-5; d_gene: TRBD1; v_gene: TRBV27; len: 15
CDR3aa: CASSETPLGMSSSLGTGMIGQFF; CDR3nt: TGTGCCAGCAGCGAAACCCCCCTGGGAATGAGCAGTTCTTTAGGGACGGGAATGATTGGGCAGTTCTTC; abundance: NA; j_gene: TRBJ2-1; d_gene: NA; v_gene: TRBV21-1; len: 23
CDR3aa: CSARAPSGGQYNEQFF; CDR3nt: TGCAGTGCTAGAGCCCCTAGCGGGGGGCAGTACAATGAGCAGTTCTTC; abundance: few; j_gene: TRBJ2-1; d_gene: TRBD2; v_gene: TRBV20-1; len: 16
CDR3aa: CAIRETGPDTQYF; CDR3nt: TGTGCCATCAGGGAGACAGGTCCAGATACGCAGTATTTT; abundance: few; j_gene: TRBJ2-3; d_gene: NA; v_gene: TRBV10-3; len: 13
CDR3aa: CASSLGPQGSVQGYTF; CDR3nt: TGTGCCAGCAGCTTAGGTCCACAGGGGAGCGTCCAGGGCTACACCTTC; abundance: NA; j_gene: TRBJ1-2; d_gene: TRBD1; v_gene: TRBV7-9; len: 16
CDR3aa: CASRRRRNTGELFF; CDR3nt: TGTGCCAGCAGGAGACGGAGGAACACCGGGGAGCTGTTTTTT; abundance: few; j_gene: TRBJ2-2; d_gene: NA; v_gene: TRBV12-3/TRBV12-4; len: 14
CDR3aa: CASSRGPVEYGYTF; CDR3nt: TGTGCCAGCAGCCGGGGCCCCGTTGAATATGGCTACACCTTC; abundance: few; j_gene: TRBJ1-2; d_gene: NA; v_gene: TRBV27; len: 14
CDR3aa: CASSEALSSGFPAYF; CDR3nt: TGTGCCAGTAGCGAAGCGTTGTCTAGCGGGTTCCCGGCGTATTTT; abundance: NA; j_gene: TRBJ2-3; d_gene: TRBD2; v_gene: TRBV4-2; len: 15
CDR3aa: CASSLRTPEETQYF; CDR3nt: TGTGCCAGCAGCTTACGAACGCCCGAAGAGACCCAGTACTTC; abundance: NA; j_gene: TRBJ2-5; d_gene: NA; v_gene: TRBV7-9; len: 14
CDR3aa: CASSLVSGTGDSYGYTF; CDR3nt: TGCGCCAGCAGCTTAGTAAGTGGGACAGGGGACTCCTATGGCTACACCTTC; abundance: NA; j_gene: TRBJ1-2; d_gene: TRBD1; v_gene: TRBV5-1; len: 17
CDR3aa: CASSVIAGARDEQFF; CDR3nt: TGTGCCAGCAGCGTTATAGCGGGGGCCAGGGATGAGCAGTTCTTC; abundance: few; j_gene: TRBJ2-1; d_gene: TRBD2; v_gene: TRBV9; len: 15
CDR3aa: CASSQALTSALHF; CDR3nt: TGCGCCAGCAGCCAAGCTTTGACGTCCGCACTCCACTTT; abundance: NA; j_gene: TRBJ1-6; d_gene: NA; v_gene: TRBV4-1; len: 13
CDR3aa: CASSLTGLASYEQYF; CDR3nt: TGTGCCAGCAGCTTAACAGGCCTCGCATCCTACGAGCAGTACTTC; abundance: NA; j_gene: TRBJ2-7; d_gene: NA; v_gene: TRBV7-2; len: 15
CDR3aa: CSASGQKLTDTQYF; CDR3nt: TGCAGTGCTAGCGGTCAGAAGCTCACAGATACGCAGTATTTT; abundance: few; j_gene: TRBJ2-3; d_gene: NA; v_gene: TRBV20-1; len: 14
CDR3aa: CASSQDAAGVDYGYTF; CDR3nt: TGCGCCAGCAGCCAAGATGCAGCGGGGGTCGACTATGGCTACACCTTC; abundance: NA; j_gene: TRBJ1-2; d_gene: NA; v_gene: TRBV4-3; len: 16
CDR3aa: CASSLAIGNEQFF; CDR3nt: TGTGCCAGCAGCTTAGCCATTGGGAATGAGCAGTTCTTC; abundance: NA; j_gene: TRBJ2-1; d_gene: NA; v_gene: TRBV7-9; len: 13
CDR3aa: CASSPDSIPTDTQYF; CDR3nt: TGCGCCAGCAGCCCAGACTCCATACCCACAGATACGCAGTATTTT; abundance: NA; j_gene: TRBJ2-3; d_gene: NA; v_gene: TRBV5-1; len: 15
CDR3aa: CASSVGVTGSEKLFF; CDR3nt: TGTGCCAGCAGCGTAGGCGTGACAGGGAGTGAAAAACTGTTTTTT; abundance: few; j_gene: TRBJ1-4; d_gene: TRBD1; v_gene: TRBV9; len: 15